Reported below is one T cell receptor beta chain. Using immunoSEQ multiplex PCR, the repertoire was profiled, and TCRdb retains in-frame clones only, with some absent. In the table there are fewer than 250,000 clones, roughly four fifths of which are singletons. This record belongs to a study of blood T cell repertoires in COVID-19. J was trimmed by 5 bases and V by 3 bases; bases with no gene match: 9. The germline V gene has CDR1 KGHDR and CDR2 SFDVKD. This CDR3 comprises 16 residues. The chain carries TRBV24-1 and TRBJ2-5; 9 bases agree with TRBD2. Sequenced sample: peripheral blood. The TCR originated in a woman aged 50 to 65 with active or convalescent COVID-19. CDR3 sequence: CATSDLLAGSTETQYF. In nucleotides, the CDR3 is TGTGCCACCAGTGATCTTCTAGCGGGAAGTACGGAGACCCAGTACTTC.